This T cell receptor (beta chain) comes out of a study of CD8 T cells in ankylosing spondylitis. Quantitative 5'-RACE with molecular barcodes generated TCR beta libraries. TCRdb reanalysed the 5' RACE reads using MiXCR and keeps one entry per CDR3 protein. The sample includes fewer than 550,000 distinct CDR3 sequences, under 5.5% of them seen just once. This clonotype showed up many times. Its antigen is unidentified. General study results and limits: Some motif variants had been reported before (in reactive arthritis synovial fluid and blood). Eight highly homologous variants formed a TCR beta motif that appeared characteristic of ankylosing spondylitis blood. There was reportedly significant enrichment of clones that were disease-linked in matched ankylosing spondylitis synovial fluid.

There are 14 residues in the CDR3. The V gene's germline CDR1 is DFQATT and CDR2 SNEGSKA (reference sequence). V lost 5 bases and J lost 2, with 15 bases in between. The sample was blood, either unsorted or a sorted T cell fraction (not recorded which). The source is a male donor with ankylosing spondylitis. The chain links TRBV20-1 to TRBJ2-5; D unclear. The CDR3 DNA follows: TGCAGTGCTTACGGCCATTTGAGGCAAGAGACCCAGTACTTC. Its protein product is CSAYGHLRQETQYF.